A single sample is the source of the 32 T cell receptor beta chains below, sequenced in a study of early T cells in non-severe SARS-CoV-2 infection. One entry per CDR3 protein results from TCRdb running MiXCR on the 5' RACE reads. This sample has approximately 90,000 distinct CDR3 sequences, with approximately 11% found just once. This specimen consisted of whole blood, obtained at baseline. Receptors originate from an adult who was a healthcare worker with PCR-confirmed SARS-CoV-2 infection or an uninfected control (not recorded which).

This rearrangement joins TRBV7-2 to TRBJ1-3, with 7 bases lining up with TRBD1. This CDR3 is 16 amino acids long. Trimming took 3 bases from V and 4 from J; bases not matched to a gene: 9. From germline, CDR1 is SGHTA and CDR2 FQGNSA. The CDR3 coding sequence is TGTGCCAGCAGCTTCGACAGGGCCGCGCCGGGAAACACCATATATTTT. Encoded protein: CASSFDRAAPGNTIYF.

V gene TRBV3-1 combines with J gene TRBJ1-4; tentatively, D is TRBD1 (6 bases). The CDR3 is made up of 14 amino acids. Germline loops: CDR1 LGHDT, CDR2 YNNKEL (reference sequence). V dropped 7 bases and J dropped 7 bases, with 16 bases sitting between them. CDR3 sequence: CASTGSGAGEKLFF. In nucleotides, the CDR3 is TGTGCCAGCACCGGATCGGGGGCGGGTGAAAAACTGTTTTTT.

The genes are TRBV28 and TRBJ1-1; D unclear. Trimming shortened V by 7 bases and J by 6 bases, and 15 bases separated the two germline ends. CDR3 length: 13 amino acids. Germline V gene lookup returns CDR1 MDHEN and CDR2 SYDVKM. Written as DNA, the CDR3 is TGTGCCAGCACTGATCCCCTCGGGGCTGAAGCTTTCTTT. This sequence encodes CASTDPLGAEAFF.

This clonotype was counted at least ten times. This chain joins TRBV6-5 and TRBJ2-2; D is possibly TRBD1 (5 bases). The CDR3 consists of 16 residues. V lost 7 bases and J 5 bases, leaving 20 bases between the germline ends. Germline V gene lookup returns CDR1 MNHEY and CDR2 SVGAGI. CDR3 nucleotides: TGTGCCAGCAAGACCAGGGAACGTCTGTCGACCGGGGAGCTGTTTTTT. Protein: CASKTRERLSTGELFF.

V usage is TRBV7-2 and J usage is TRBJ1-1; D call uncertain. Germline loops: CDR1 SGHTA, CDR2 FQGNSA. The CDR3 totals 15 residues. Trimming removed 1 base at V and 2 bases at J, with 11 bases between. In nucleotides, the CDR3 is TGTGCCAGCAGCTTAGACACCCCGCCAAACACTGAAGCTTTCTTT. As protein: CASSLDTPPNTEAFF.

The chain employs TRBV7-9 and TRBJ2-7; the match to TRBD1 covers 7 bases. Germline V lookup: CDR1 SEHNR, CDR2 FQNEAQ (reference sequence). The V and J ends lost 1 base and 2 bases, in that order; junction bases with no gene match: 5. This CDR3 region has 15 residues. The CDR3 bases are TGTGCCAGCAGCTTAGAAGGGGGCATAACCTACGAGCAGTACTTC. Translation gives CASSLEGGITYEQYF.

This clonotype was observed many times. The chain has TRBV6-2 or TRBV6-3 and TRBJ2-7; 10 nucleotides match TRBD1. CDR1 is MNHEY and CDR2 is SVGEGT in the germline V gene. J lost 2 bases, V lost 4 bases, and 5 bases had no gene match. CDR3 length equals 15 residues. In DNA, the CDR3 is TGTGCCAGCAGTTCGGACAGGGGGTGGACCTACGAGCAGTACTTC. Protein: CASSSDRGWTYEQYF.

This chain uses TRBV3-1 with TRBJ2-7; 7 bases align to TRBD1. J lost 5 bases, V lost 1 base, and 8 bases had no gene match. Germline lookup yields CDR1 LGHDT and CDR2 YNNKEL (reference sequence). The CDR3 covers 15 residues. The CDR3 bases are TGTGCCAGCAGCCAAGGTCCAGGGGGAATCGACGAGCAGTACTTC. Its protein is CASSQGPGGIDEQYF.

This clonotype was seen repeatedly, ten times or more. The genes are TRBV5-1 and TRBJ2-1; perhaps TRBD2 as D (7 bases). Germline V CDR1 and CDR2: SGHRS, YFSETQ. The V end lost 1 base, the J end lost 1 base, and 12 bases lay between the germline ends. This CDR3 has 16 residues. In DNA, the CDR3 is TGCGCCAGCAGCTTGAAGCGGGACATTTCCTACAATGAGCAGTTCTTC. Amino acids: CASSLKRDISYNEQFF.

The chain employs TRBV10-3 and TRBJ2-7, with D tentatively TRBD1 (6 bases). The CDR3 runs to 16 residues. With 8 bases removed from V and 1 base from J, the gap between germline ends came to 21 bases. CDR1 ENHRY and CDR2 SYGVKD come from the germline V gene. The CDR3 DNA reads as TGTGCCATCGGAAGTTCCAAACAGGGTTTTTCCTACGAGCAGTACTTC. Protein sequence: CAIGSSKQGFSYEQYF.

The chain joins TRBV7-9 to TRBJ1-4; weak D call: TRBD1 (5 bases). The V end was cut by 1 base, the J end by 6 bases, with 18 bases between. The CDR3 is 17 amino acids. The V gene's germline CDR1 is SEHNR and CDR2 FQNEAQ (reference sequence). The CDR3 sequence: CASSLDIRRGDDEKLFF. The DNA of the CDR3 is TGTGCCAGCAGCTTAGACATTCGGCGGGGGGACGATGAAAAACTGTTTTTT. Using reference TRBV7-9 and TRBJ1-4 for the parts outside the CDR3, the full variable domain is DTGVSQNPRHKITKRGQNVTFRCDPISEHNRLYWYRQTLGQGPEFLTYFQNEAQLEKSRLLSDRFSAERPKGSFSTLEIQRTEQGDSAMYLCASSLDIRRGDDEKLFFGSGTQLSVL.

The CDR3 DNA follows: TGTGCCAGCAGCTTACAGGGGGCCAATCAGCCCCAGCATTTT. Its protein product is CASSLQGANQPQHF. V usage is TRBV7-9 and J usage is TRBJ1-5; 8 nucleotides line up with TRBD1. CDR3 length: 14 residues. V was clipped by 2 bases and J by 3 bases; unmatched bases: 0. Germline CDR1 and CDR2: SEHNR and FQNEAQ (reference sequence).

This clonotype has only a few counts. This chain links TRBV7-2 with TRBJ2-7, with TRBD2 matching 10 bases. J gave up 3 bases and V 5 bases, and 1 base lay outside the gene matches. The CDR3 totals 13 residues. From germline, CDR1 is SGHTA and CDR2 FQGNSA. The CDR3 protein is CASSSGRGYEQYF. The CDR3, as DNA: TGTGCCAGCAGCAGCGGGAGGGGCTACGAGCAGTACTTC.

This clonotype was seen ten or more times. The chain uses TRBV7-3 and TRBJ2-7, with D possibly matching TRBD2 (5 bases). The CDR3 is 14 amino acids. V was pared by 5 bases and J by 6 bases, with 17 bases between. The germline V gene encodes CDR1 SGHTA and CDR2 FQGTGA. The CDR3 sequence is CASSPTGPRGEQYF. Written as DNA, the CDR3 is TGTGCCAGCAGCCCAACGGGCCCACGGGGCGAGCAGTACTTC.

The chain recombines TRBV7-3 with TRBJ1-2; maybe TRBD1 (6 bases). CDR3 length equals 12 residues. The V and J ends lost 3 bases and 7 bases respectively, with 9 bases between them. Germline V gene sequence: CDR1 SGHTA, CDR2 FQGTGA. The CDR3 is CASSLDSCGYTF. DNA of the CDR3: TGTGCCAGCAGCTTGGACAGTTGTGGCTACACCTTC.

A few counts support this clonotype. The CDR3 DNA reads TGCGCCAGCAGCCAAGCCGGCGGGGGCCATGGCTACACCTTC. This translates into CASSQAGGGHGYTF. The V call is TRBV4-1, the J call TRBJ1-2, with D perhaps TRBD1 (6 bases). Germline V gene data show CDR1 as MGHRA and CDR2 as YSYEKL. Trimming left V 1 base short and J 6 bases short, with 12 bases between. This CDR3 comprises 14 residues.

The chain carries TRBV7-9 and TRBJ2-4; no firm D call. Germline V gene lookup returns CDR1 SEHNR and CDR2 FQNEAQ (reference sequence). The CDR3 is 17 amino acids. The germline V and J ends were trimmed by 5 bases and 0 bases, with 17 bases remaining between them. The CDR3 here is CASSLRKSSLAKNIQYF. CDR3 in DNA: TGTGCCAGCAGCCTTAGAAAGTCGAGCCTAGCCAAAAACATTCAGTACTTC.

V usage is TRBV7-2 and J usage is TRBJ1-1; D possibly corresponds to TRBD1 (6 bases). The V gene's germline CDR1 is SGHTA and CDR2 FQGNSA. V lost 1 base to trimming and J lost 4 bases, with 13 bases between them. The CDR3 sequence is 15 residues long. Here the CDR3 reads CASSLVAGAGTEAFF. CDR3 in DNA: TGTGCCAGCAGCTTAGTCGCGGGGGCCGGCACTGAAGCTTTCTTT.

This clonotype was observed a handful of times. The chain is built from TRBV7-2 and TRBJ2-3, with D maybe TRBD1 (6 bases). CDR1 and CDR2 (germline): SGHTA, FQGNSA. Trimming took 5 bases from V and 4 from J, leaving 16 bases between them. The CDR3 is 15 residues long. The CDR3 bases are TGTGCCAGCAGCCTCCTTGGGGACAACGCAGATACGCAGTATTTT. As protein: CASSLLGDNADTQYF.

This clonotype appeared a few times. Here the CDR3 reads CASSSTSYEQYF. The CDR3 DNA sequence: TGTGCCAGCAGCTCGACTAGTTACGAGCAGTACTTC. The genes are TRBV7-9 and TRBJ2-7, with TRBD2 as a possible D gene (6 bases). The CDR3 loop spans 12 amino acids. Germline values: CDR1 SEHNR, CDR2 FQNEAQ (reference sequence). Trimming took off 4 bases at V and 4 bases at J, with 8 bases between the two ends.

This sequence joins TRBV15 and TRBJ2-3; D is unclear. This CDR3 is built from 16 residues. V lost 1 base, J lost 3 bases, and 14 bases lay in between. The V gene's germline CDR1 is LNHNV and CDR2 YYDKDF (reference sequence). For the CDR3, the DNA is TGTGCCACCAGCAGAGGACTGCCCGGTGGGACAGATACGCAGTATTTT. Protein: CATSRGLPGGTDTQYF.

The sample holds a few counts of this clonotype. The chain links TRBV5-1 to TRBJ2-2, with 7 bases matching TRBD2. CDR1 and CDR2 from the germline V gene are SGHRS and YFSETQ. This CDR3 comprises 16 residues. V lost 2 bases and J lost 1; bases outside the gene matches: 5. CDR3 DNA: TGCGCCAGCAGCTTACGTCAGCGGGGGAACACCGGGGAGCTGTTTTTT. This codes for CASSLRQRGNTGELFF.

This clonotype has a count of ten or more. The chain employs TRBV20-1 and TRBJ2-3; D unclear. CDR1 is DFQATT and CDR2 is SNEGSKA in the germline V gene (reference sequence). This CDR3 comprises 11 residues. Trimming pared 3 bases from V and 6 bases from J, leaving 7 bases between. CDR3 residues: CSARWQDTQYF. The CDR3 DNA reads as TGCAGTGCTAGGTGGCAGGATACGCAGTATTTT.

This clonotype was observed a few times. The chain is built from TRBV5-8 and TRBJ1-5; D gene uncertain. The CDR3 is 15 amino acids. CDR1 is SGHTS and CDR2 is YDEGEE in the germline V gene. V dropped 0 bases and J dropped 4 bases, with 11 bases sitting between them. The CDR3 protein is CASSLAFALNQPQHF. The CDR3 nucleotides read TGTGCCAGCAGCTTGGCCTTTGCCTTAAATCAGCCCCAGCATTTT. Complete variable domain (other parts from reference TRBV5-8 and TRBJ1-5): EAGVTQSPTHLIKTRGQQATLRCSPISGHTSVYWYQQALGLGLQFLLWYDEGEERNRGNFPPRFSGRQFPNYSSELNVNALELEDSALYLCASSLAFALNQPQHFGDGTRLSIL.

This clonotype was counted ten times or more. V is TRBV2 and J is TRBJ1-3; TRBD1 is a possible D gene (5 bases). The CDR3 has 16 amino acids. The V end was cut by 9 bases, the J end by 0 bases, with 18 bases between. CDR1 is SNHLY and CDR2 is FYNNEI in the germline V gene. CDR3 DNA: TGTGCCAGTGGAATCGGTAGGGGATCCTCTGGAAACACCATATATTTT. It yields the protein CASGIGRGSSGNTIYF.

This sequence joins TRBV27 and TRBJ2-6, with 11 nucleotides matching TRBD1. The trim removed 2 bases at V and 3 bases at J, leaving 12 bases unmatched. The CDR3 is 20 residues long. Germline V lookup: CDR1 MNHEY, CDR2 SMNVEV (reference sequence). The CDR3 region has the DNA TGTGCCAGCAGTTTACCGCCGGGGACAGGGGGACCTAGTGGGGCCAACGTCCTGACTTTC. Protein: CASSLPPGTGGPSGANVLTF. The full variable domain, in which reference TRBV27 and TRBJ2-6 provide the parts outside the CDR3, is EAQVTQNPRYLITVTGKKLTVTCSQNMNHEYMSWYRQDPGLGLRQIYYSMNVEVTDKGDVPEGYKVSRKEKRNFPLILESPSPNQTSLYFCASSLPPGTGGPSGANVLTFGAGSRLTVL.

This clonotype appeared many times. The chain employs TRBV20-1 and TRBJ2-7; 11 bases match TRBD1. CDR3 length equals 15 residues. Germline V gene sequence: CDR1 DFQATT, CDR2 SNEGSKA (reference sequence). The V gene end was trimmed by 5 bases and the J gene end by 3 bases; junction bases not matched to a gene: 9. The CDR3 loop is CSACPGTGGFYEQYF. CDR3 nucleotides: TGCAGTGCTTGCCCCGGGACAGGGGGTTTCTACGAGCAGTACTTC.

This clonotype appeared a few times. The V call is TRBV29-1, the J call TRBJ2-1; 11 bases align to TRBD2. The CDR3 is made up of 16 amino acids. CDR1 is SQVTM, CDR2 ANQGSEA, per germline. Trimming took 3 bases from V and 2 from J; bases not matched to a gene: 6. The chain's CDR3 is CSVEEGLAETYNEQFF. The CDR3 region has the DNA TGCAGCGTTGAGGAGGGACTAGCGGAGACCTACAATGAGCAGTTCTTC.

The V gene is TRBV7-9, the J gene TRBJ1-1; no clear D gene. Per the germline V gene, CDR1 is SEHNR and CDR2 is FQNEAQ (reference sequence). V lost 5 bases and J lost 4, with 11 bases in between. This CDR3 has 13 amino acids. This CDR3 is CASSQVRVTEAFF. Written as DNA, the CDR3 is TGTGCCAGCAGCCAAGTAAGGGTCACTGAAGCTTTCTTT.

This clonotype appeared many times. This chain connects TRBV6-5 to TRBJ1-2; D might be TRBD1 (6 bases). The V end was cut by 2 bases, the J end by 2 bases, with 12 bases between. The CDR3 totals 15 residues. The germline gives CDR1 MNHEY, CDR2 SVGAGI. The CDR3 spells CASSYTGHLNYGYTF. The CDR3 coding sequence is TGTGCCAGCAGTTACACGGGACACTTAAACTATGGCTACACCTTC.

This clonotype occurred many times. CDR3 DNA: TGTGCCAGCACTGACACGAACACTGAAGCTTTCTTT. The encoded protein is CASTDTNTEAFF. The chain couples TRBV28 to TRBJ1-1; D is ambiguous. The V gene lost 7 bases and the J gene lost 1 base, with 7 bases spanning the gap. The germline CDR1 and CDR2 sequences are MDHEN and SYDVKM. This CDR3 has 12 amino acids.

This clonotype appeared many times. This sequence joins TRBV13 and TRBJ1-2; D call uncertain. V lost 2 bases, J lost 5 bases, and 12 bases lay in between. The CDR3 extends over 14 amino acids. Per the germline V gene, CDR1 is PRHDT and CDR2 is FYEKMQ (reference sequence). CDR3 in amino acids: CASSLRQAGYGYTF. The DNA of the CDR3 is TGTGCCAGCAGCTTACGGCAGGCTGGGTATGGCTACACCTTC.